Sequencing of this T cell receptor beta chain was carried out in a study of cytomegalovirus exposure and HLA in healthy donors. About this clone itself: As yet, its antigen is unknown.

Regarding the study as a whole: Productive status was seen about 87% or about 30% of the time for most TCR beta V segments in an earlier analysis.

The CDR3 extends over 15 amino acids. Germline V gene sequence: CDR1 MNHNS, CDR2 SASEGT. Trimming took 2 bases from V and 2 from J, leaving 12 bases between them. Primers: 60 Vbeta forward and 13 Jbeta reverse. Data came from immunoSEQ multiplex PCR; TCRdb stores just in-frame clones and leaves some out. The table records more than 150,000 clones, more than 65% of them present only once. Sequenced: PBMCs. The V and J genes are TRBV6-1 and TRBJ1-2, with a weak D call TRBD1 (5 bases). The source is a man aged 45-60 years in good health and CMV-seronegative. The CDR3 nucleotides read TGTGCCAGCAGTGAAATGGGTGGGGGGAACTATGGCTACACCTTC. The encoded protein is CASSEMGGGNYGYTF.